This TCR beta chain came from a study of blood T cells in healthy people across ages. Germline values: CDR1 SQVTM, CDR2 ANQGSEA. The CDR3 extends over 13 amino acids. Trimming removed 1 base from V and 1 base from J, with 8 bases in between. In this sample, this clonotype turned up many times. What it binds is not known. Study-wide points: Estimates of total diversity, which came from one million sequenced T cells, were considered to be underestimates. Unknown CMV status may confound age-related changes in expanded clones.

The use of a sample-barcoded 5' primer and a J-beta primer mix characterized a second PCR of about 7 to 12 cycles. TCRdb fed the 5' RACE reads into MiXCR, producing one record per CDR3 protein. The sample lists about 1.6 million distinct CDR3 sequences, roughly 30% occurring once. Sample: blood. The chain joins TRBV29-1 to TRBJ2-7; D not certain. The receptor's source is a woman in her thirties in good health. This CDR3 is CSVEGVNSYEQYF. The DNA of the CDR3 is TGCAGCGTTGAAGGGGTAAATTCCTACGAGCAGTACTTC.